The TCR delta chain under discussion was sequenced for a study of gamma-delta T cells after stem cell transplantation. This CDR3 comprises 18 residues. The germline gives CDR1 GEAIGNYY, CDR2 EKD. After removal of 2 bases from V and 0 bases from J, the junction contained 9 bases not matched to a gene. TCRdb applied CATT to the RT-PCR reads for clone calling. The sample carries 1,200 or so delta-chain clones, 5% to 6% recorded once. The sequencing input was gamma-delta T cells. The chain employs TRDV2 and TRDJ1; 12 bases match TRDD3. The receptor was isolated from a human donor. It is not recorded whose cells these are; they may come from a transplant donor. CDR3 amino acids: CACDKLTGGYINTDKLIF. The CDR3 nucleotides are TGTGCCTGTGACAAACTTACTGGGGGATACATAAACACCGATAAACTCATCTTT.